This TCR beta chain was observed in a study of blood T cell repertoires in COVID-19. Looking at the study overall: There were acute and convalescent COVID-19 samples, and they came from the United States, Italy and Spain.

As processed by the authors: Reference gene primer amplification yielded estimated nucleated cell counts. Some clones are missing from TCRdb's copy, which holds only in-frame ones; the method was immunoSEQ multiplex PCR. That table gives V, J and clone size, and the DNA gave D and trimming. The sample has 110,000 or so clones; 85% are singletons. This CDR3 contains 15 residues. V dropped 5 bases and J dropped 0; count of bases not matched to a gene: 3. The V gene's germline CDR1 is LNHDA and CDR2 SQIVND (reference sequence). The sequencing sample was made of peripheral blood. The receptor comes from a human donor in a cohort sampled during active COVID-19. V gene TRBV19 combines with J gene TRBJ2-2, with 7 bases matching TRBD1. The chain's CDR3 is CASSVGGANTGELFF. CDR3 DNA sequence: TGTGCCAGTAGTGTAGGGGGCGCGAACACCGGGGAGCTGTTTTTT. Variable domain in full (rest from reference TRBV19 and TRBJ2-2): DGGITQSPKYLFRKEGQNVTLSCEQNLNHDAMYWYRQDPGQGLRLIYYSQIVNDFQKGDIAEGYSVSREKKESFPLTVTSAQKNPTAFYLCASSVGGANTGELFFGEGSRLTVL.